These 29 T cell receptor beta chains share one sample of origin, sequenced in a study of CD8+CD57+ T cells in acquired aplastic anemia. Both TCR beta VDJ combination and CDR3 sequence profiling were carried out. Genomic DNA was the template for this profiling. TCRdb reprocessed the reads via MiXCR and lists one record per CDR3 protein. Of some 140,000 distinct CDR3 sequences in the sample, roughly 49% were seen once. All sequencing subjects had displayed CD8+CD57+ cell expansion on flow cytometry. Sample: sorted CD4+, CD8+, or CD8+CD57+ T cells (not recorded which) from PBMCs. The source is a human donor with aplastic anemia.

A remark on this clonotype: A clone one base away is much larger, so this may be a read error. The V and J genes are TRBV6-2 or TRBV6-3 and TRBJ1-1; D gene ambiguous. V was clipped by 6 bases and J by 3 bases, with 11 bases between them. Germline CDR1 is MNHEY and CDR2 is SVGEGT. The CDR3 covers 13 residues. CDR3 coding DNA: TGTGCCAGCAGACCTCAGGCGGACACTGAAGCTTTCTTT. Protein sequence: CASRPQADTEAFF.

The chain joins TRBV5-1 to TRBJ2-5; D may match TRBD1 or TRBD2 (6 bases each). The CDR3 consists of 15 residues. The V gene lost 0 bases and the J gene lost 5 bases, with 14 bases spanning the gap. Germline lookup yields CDR1 SGHRS and CDR2 YFSETQ. The CDR3 DNA follows: TGCGCCAGCAGCTTGGGGAGGGGGGTCGTGGAGACCCAGTACTTC. Amino acid sequence: CASSLGRGVVETQYF.

The table lists this clonotype with many counts. This rearrangement joins TRBV20-1 to TRBJ2-7; 10 bases match TRBD1. The CDR3 loop spans 13 amino acids. The germline gives CDR1 DFQATT, CDR2 SNEGSKA (reference sequence). Trimming at V came to 6 bases and at J to 3 bases, leaving 5 bases not matched to a gene. The CDR3 coding sequence is TGCAGTGCCCAGGGACAGGGGTTCTACGAGCAGTACTTC. The encoded protein is CSAQGQGFYEQYF.

This rearrangement joins TRBV2 to TRBJ1-1; D may be TRBD1 (6 bases). The V gene lost 8 bases and the J gene lost 8 bases, with 12 bases spanning the gap. The CDR3 contains 11 residues. The germline V gene has CDR1 SNHLY and CDR2 FYNNEI. This CDR3 reads CASLGTTEAFF. The CDR3 coding sequence is TGTGCCAGCCTAGGGACAACCGAAGCTTTCTTT. Drawing the rest from reference TRBV2 and TRBJ1-1, the complete variable domain is EPEVTQTPSHQVTQMGQEVILRCVPISNHLYFYWYRQILGQKVEFLVSFYNNEISEKSEIFDDQFSVERPDGSNFTLKIRSTKLEDSAMYFCASLGTTEAFFGQGTRLTVV.

For this clonotype: This sequence may be a read error, since a much larger clone differs from it by one base. The CDR3 nucleotides are TGCGCCAGCAGCCAAGATACGTGGGCTAGGCAGCCCCAGCATTTT. It encodes CASSQDTWARQPQHF. The chain joins TRBV4-3 to TRBJ1-5; D ambiguous. Germline values: CDR1 LGHNA, CDR2 YSLEER. V was cut by 0 bases and J by 7 bases, with 13 bases left in between. This CDR3 has 15 amino acids.

Ten or more counts support this clonotype. The J gene is TRBJ2-7, the V gene TRBV20-1, with a weak D call TRBD2 (5 bases). This CDR3 spans 13 amino acids. V dropped 6 bases and J dropped 4 bases, with 16 bases sitting between them. Germline V gene data show CDR1 as DFQATT and CDR2 as SNEGSKA (reference sequence). The CDR3 is CSAIPLDLYEQYF. In DNA, the CDR3 is TGCAGTGCCATTCCCCTGGACTTGTACGAGCAGTACTTC.

V usage is TRBV7-6 and J usage is TRBJ1-2, with TRBD1 identical over 8 bases. Unmatched junction bases numbered 7, after V lost 5 bases and J lost 8 bases. Germline V gives CDR1 SGHVS, CDR2 FNYEAQ. The CDR3 sequence is 13 residues long. CDR3 nucleotides: TGTGCCAGCAGCCTCGACAGGGGAAGGGGCTACACCTTC. Translation gives CASSLDRGRGYTF.

In the case of this clonotype: Relative to the germline gene, one junction end is altered; a read error may explain this. This chain joins TRBV10-3 and TRBJ1-3; 7 bases line up with TRBD1. CDR3 size: 16 residues. CDR1 ENHRY and CDR2 SYGVKD come from the germline V gene. The CDR3 bases are TGTGCCAGCAGTGTTAACAGGGGCAACTCTGGAAACACCATATATTTT. Translating gives CASSVNRGNSGNTIYF.

This rearrangement joins TRBV2 to TRBJ1-1; D might be TRBD1 (6 bases). CDR1 and CDR2 (germline): SNHLY, FYNNEI. Trimming cost V 5 bases and J 1 base, with 14 bases left between them. CDR3 length equals 15 residues. CDR3 sequence (DNA): TGTGCCAGCAGTCGGGACACTCAGGGGAACACTGAAGCTTTCTTT. Protein sequence: CASSRDTQGNTEAFF.

The genes are TRBV20-1 and TRBJ1-1, with D hard to call. This CDR3 has 11 amino acids. Germline V gives CDR1 DFQATT, CDR2 SNEGSKA (reference sequence). V was shortened by 5 bases and J by 6 bases, with 10 bases between the two germline ends. CDR3 DNA: TGCAGTGCTGACGGAGGCGCTGAAGCTTTCTTT. Its translation is CSADGGAEAFF.

V usage is TRBV28 and J usage is TRBJ2-7; TRBD1 is a possible D gene (5 bases). CDR1 and CDR2 from the germline V gene are MDHEN and SYDVKM. This CDR3 has 15 residues. V dropped 3 bases and J dropped 4 bases, with 16 bases sitting between them. The CDR3 loop is CASSFRGRVRYEQYF. The CDR3 coding sequence is TGTGCCAGCAGTTTCCGAGGCAGGGTCCGTTACGAGCAGTACTTC.

The chain links TRBV15 to TRBJ1-6, with a tentative D call TRBD1 (5 bases). The CDR3 is 16 amino acids. V was clipped by 4 bases and J by 3 bases, with 13 bases between them. CDR1 is LNHNV, CDR2 YYDKDF, per germline (reference sequence). CDR3 nucleotides: TGTGCCACCAGCACCCTCGGGGGTTACTATAATTCACCCCTCCACTTT. This sequence encodes CATSTLGGYYNSPLHF.

This clonotype was picked up one time. The chain recombines TRBV24-1 with TRBJ2-6, with D perhaps TRBD2 (5 bases). The CDR3 consists of 19 residues. The germline CDR1 and CDR2 sequences are KGHDR and SFDVKD. The ends were cut back, 1 base at V and 0 bases at J, with 15 bases in the middle. CDR3 protein: CATSDFGGIGSSGANVLTF. The CDR3 region has the DNA TGTGCCACCAGTGATTTCGGAGGCATCGGCAGCTCTGGGGCCAACGTCCTGACTTTC.

This rearrangement joins TRBV20-1 to TRBJ2-7, with a weak D call TRBD2 (6 bases). V lost 3 bases and J lost 3, with 15 bases in between. Germline V gene data show CDR1 as DFQATT and CDR2 as SNEGSKA (reference sequence). The length of the CDR3 is 14 residues. In DNA, the CDR3 is TGCAGTGCTAGGGACTATCGGGGGATCTACGAGCAGTACTTC. This gives the protein CSARDYRGIYEQYF.

The rearrangement uses TRBV10-3 and TRBJ2-7, with D perhaps matching TRBD1 (6 bases). Germline V gives CDR1 ENHRY, CDR2 SYGVKD. There are 12 residues in the CDR3. Between the trimmed V and J ends, which lost 6 bases and 3 bases, there was a span of 9 bases. CDR3 DNA sequence: TGTGCCATCAGGCAAGGGGGCTACGAGCAGTACTTC. It encodes CAIRQGGYEQYF.

The chain has TRBV20-1 and TRBJ2-6; D tentatively fits TRBD1 or TRBD2 (6 bases each). V gave up 3 bases and J gave up 5 bases, with 11 bases separating them. The length of the CDR3 is 14 residues. Germline-derived CDR1 and CDR2 are DFQATT and SNEGSKA (reference sequence). CDR3 DNA sequence: TGCAGTGCTAGCGAGGGGGGTCGGGCCAACGTCCTGACTTTC. Encoded protein: CSASEGGRANVLTF.

This clonotype was recorded many times. The CDR3 region has the DNA TGTGCCAGCAGCTCTCAGGGGCGGCCCTACGAGCAGTACTTC. This codes for CASSSQGRPYEQYF. The chain is built from TRBV7-9 and TRBJ2-7, with D perhaps matching TRBD1 (6 bases). The CDR3 is made up of 14 amino acids. CDR1 and CDR2 (germline): SEHNR, FQNEAQ (reference sequence). V was pared by 4 bases and J by 2 bases, with 12 bases between.

This clonotype has a handful of counts. The J gene is TRBJ1-2, the V gene TRBV20-1; unclear D gene. Germline CDR1 and CDR2: DFQATT and SNEGSKA (reference sequence). Trimming removed 0 bases at V and 2 bases at J, with 7 bases between. The CDR3 is made up of 13 amino acids. CDR3 DNA: TGCAGTGCTAGAGAAGGAGGAAACTATGGCTACACCTTC. Residues: CSAREGGNYGYTF.

This clonotype was found a few times. Being one base from a much bigger clone, this may be a read error. This sequence joins TRBV19 and TRBJ2-1; 8 nucleotides match TRBD1. Germline lookup yields CDR1 LNHDA and CDR2 SQIVND (reference sequence). The CDR3 spans 16 residues. CDR3 sequence (DNA): TGTGCCAGTAGTCGGGCAGGGGGCGCGTCCTACAGTGAGCAGTTCTTC. As protein: CASSRAGGASYSEQFF.

The chain is built from TRBV20-1 and TRBJ2-1, with D possibly matching TRBD1 (6 bases). CDR3 length: 15 residues. In germline, CDR1 is DFQATT, CDR2 SNEGSKA (reference sequence). The germline V and J ends were trimmed by 0 bases and 3 bases, with 12 bases remaining between them. This CDR3 reads CSARETGPDYNEQFF. CDR3 coding DNA: TGCAGTGCTAGAGAAACAGGGCCCGACTACAATGAGCAGTTCTTC.

This clonotype was recorded many times. The rearrangement links TRBV4-3 to TRBJ2-1, with a tentative D call TRBD2 (6 bases). The CDR3 runs 15 residues. CDR1 and CDR2 (germline): LGHNA, YSLEER. The V gene lost 6 bases and the J gene lost 5 bases, with 17 bases spanning the gap. The DNA of the CDR3 is TGCGCCAGCAGTCTCGCGGGGCGACGGAACAATGAGCAGTTCTTC. This translates into CASSLAGRRNNEQFF.

This clonotype was recorded at least ten times. The CDR3 nucleotides are TGCAGCGTTGAGGAGGACACCTATGGCTACACCTTC. It codes for CSVEEDTYGYTF. This sequence joins TRBV29-1 and TRBJ1-2; D might be TRBD1 (5 bases). The CDR3 is 12 residues long. The V and J ends lost 3 bases and 4 bases respectively, with 9 bases between them. CDR1 and CDR2 from the germline V gene are SQVTM and ANQGSEA.

The genes are TRBV2 and TRBJ1-1; D might be TRBD1 (6 bases). The V gene lost 2 bases and the J gene lost 1 base, with 11 bases spanning the gap. This CDR3 has 15 amino acids. Germline V gene lookup returns CDR1 SNHLY and CDR2 FYNNEI. CDR3 loop: CASSESQGRNTEAFF. The CDR3 DNA follows: TGTGCCAGCAGTGAAAGCCAGGGGAGGAACACTGAAGCTTTCTTT.

The V gene is TRBV6-1, the J gene TRBJ2-2; TRBD1 might be the D (6 bases). CDR1 MNHNS and CDR2 SASEGT come from the germline V gene. V dropped 7 bases and J dropped 6 bases, with 21 bases sitting between them. This CDR3 is built from 16 residues. In nucleotides, the CDR3 is TGTGCCAGCACCCGGACAGTCCTCCGCCCCGCCGGGGAGCTGTTTTTT. Translation: CASTRTVLRPAGELFF.

V is TRBV19 and J is TRBJ2-5, with a possible D match to TRBD2 (6 bases). Germline CDR1 is LNHDA and CDR2 is SQIVND (reference sequence). V shed 4 bases and J shed 5 bases, with 14 bases lying between them. The CDR3 consists of 14 residues. The CDR3 reads CASSTGGAGETQYF. The DNA of the CDR3 is TGTGCCAGTAGTACTGGAGGGGCAGGGGAGACCCAGTACTTC. Full variable domain (outside the CDR3, taken from reference TRBV19 and TRBJ2-5): DGGITQSPKYLFRKEGQNVTLSCEQNLNHDAMYWYRQDPGQGLRLIYYSQIVNDFQKGDIAEGYSVSREKKESFPLTVTSAQKNPTAFYLCASSTGGAGETQYFGPGTRLLVL.

There are many counts of this clonotype. The rearrangement uses TRBV3-1 and TRBJ2-7, with 9 bases matching TRBD1. V dropped 1 base and J dropped 6; count of bases not matched to a gene: 10. The CDR3 length is 16 residues. Looked up from germline, CDR1 is LGHDT and CDR2 is YNNKEL (reference sequence). CDR3 amino acids: CASSQADGQGMVEQYF. The CDR3 DNA sequence: TGTGCCAGCAGCCAAGCTGATGGACAGGGGATGGTCGAGCAGTACTTC.

Concerning this clonotype: Germline and junction disagree at one end, which may indicate a read error. The chain carries TRBV20-1 and TRBJ1-1; TRBD1 is a possible D gene (6 bases). Germline CDR1 reads DFQATT; CDR2 reads SNEGSKA (reference sequence). The CDR3 totals 13 residues. The CDR3 loop is CSAPEGGGTEAFF. CDR3 sequence (DNA): TGCAGTGCTCCCGAGGGGGGCGGCACTGAAGCCTTCTTT.

This clonotype was detected many times. The rearrangement links TRBV13 to TRBJ1-1; D is perhaps TRBD1 (6 bases). V was clipped by 2 bases and J by 7 bases, with 17 bases between them. This CDR3 has 15 residues. CDR1 is PRHDT and CDR2 is FYEKMQ in the germline V gene (reference sequence). The DNA of the CDR3 is TGTGCCAGCAGCTTATCGCGGGGGGCTATTCTTGAAGCTTTCTTT. Its translation: CASSLSRGAILEAFF. Filled out from reference TRBV13 and TRBJ1-1, the complete variable domain reads AAGVIQSPRHLIKEKRETATLKCYPIPRHDTVYWYQQGPGQDPQFLISFYEKMQSDKGSIPDRFSAQQFSDYHSELNMSSLELGDSALYFCASSLSRGAILEAFFGQGTRLTVV.

This clonotype was recorded many times. The chain recombines TRBV16 with TRBJ1-2; 8 bases fit TRBD1. The V gene's germline CDR1 is KGHSY and CDR2 FQNENV. This CDR3 comprises 18 residues. J lost 5 bases, V lost 2 bases, and 16 bases had no gene match. The CDR3: CASSQRAGGVLGPYGYTF. Written as DNA, the CDR3 is TGTGCCAGCAGCCAAAGGGCAGGGGGCGTGTTGGGGCCGTATGGCTACACCTTC.